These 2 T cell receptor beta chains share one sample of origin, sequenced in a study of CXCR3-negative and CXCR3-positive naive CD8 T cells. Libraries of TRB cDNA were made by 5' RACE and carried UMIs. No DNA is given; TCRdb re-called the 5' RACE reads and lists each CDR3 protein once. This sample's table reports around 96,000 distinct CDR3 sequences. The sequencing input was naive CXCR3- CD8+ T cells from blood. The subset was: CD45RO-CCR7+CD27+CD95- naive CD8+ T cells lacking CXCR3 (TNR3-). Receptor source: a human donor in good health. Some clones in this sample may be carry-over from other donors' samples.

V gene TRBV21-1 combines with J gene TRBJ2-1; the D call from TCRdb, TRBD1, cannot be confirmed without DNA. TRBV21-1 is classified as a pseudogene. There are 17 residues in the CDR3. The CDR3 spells CASSLGVLQGTYNEQFF.

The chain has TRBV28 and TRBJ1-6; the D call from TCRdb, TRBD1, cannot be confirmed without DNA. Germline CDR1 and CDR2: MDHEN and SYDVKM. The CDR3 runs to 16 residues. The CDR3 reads CASSETAISYNSPLHF.